This T cell receptor (beta chain) was observed in a study of OX40 agonist ivuxolimab in advanced cancers. The study's findings and limits: Clones of CD4+ and CD8+ blood T cells grew by week 6 at doses of 0.1 to 3.0 mg/kg.

Profiled with immunoSEQ multiplex PCR; TCRdb holds only in-frame clones, not every one. The repertoire holds tens of thousands of clones, with more than 80% as singletons. The table lists this clone with a count of one. Its antigen is not known. Germline assignment: CDR1 SGHTA and CDR2 FQGTGA. CDR3 size: 12 residues. The V and J ends lost 2 bases and 2 bases respectively, with 4 bases between them. The source of this sequence is an adult with an advanced solid tumor such as melanoma, head and neck, liver or kidney cancer. Material: CD4+ or CD8+ T cells sorted from blood, obtained in a trial of the OX40 agonist ivuxolimab. The chain links TRBV7-3 to TRBJ2-7; no firm D call. The CDR3 loop is CASSLDTYEQYF. For the CDR3, the DNA is TGTGCCAGCAGCTTAGACACCTACGAGCAGTACTTC.